Below are 25 T cell receptor beta chains sequenced from a single sample in a study of T cells after yellow fever vaccination. Using its own MiXCR run on the 5' RACE reads, TCRdb lists one record per CDR3 protein. Of about 340,000 distinct CDR3 sequences listed, around 12% are singletons. Sequences were derived from CD4+ T cells sorted from PBMCs, sampled 15 days after the yellow fever booster vaccination. These receptors originate from a man between 18 and 29 years old who received the YFV17D yellow fever vaccine.

This clonotype was observed many times. This CDR3 reads CASSLNGFAGELFF. Written as DNA, the CDR3 is TGTGCCAGCAGTTTAAATGGGTTCGCCGGGGAGCTGTTTTTT. The chain carries TRBV12-3 or TRBV12-4 and TRBJ2-2; D call uncertain. The CDR3 loop spans 14 amino acids. Trimming cost V 2 bases and J 6 bases, with 10 bases left between them.

At least ten counts were recorded for this clonotype. The chain links TRBV5-4 to TRBJ1-1, with D perhaps matching TRBD1 (5 bases). CDR3 length: 11 amino acids. Germline loops: CDR1 SGHNT, CDR2 YYREEE (reference sequence). The V gene lost 3 bases and the J gene lost 5 bases, with 5 bases spanning the gap. The CDR3 loop is CASSYRTEAFF. The CDR3 DNA follows: TGTGCCAGCAGCTACAGGACTGAAGCTTTCTTT.

This clonotype has a handful of counts. The V and J genes are TRBV5-1 and TRBJ1-1; D may be TRBD1 (5 bases). CDR3 size: 17 residues. Germline V lookup: CDR1 SGHRS, CDR2 YFSETQ. Trimming cost V 0 bases and J 0 bases, with 15 bases left between them. The DNA for the CDR3 is TGCGCCAGCAGCTTGGCTATTGGGGGGTTTATGAACACTGAAGCTTTCTTT. Protein product: CASSLAIGGFMNTEAFF.

The CDR3 nucleotides read TGTGCCAGCAGCTTCAGACTAGCGGGGACACAAGAGACCCAGTACTTC. This gives the protein CASSFRLAGTQETQYF. V is TRBV7-2 and J is TRBJ2-5; 11 bases agree with TRBD2. The CDR3 runs to 16 residues. From germline, CDR1 is SGHTA and CDR2 FQGNSA. J gave up 2 bases and V 3 bases, and 5 bases lay outside the gene matches.

This clonotype was seen many times. This sequence joins TRBV5-1 and TRBJ2-3; 10 positions agree with TRBD1. Germline-derived CDR1 and CDR2 are SGHRS and YFSETQ. This CDR3 is 14 amino acids long. Trimming cost V 4 bases and J 5 bases; bases outside gene matches: 4. DNA for the CDR3: TGCGCCAGCAGCCCGGACAGGGGGAAAGATACGCAGTATTTT. Its translation is CASSPDRGKDTQYF.

Ten or more counts support this clonotype. CDR3 region: CASSYSPGRRNTEAFF. In DNA, the CDR3 is TGTGCCAGCAGTTACTCGCCCGGGCGGAGAAACACTGAAGCTTTCTTT. The chain couples TRBV6-5 to TRBJ1-1; D unresolved. The CDR3 extends over 16 amino acids. With 0 bases removed from V and 2 bases from J, the gap between germline ends came to 13 bases. Germline CDR1 MNHEY, CDR2 SVGAGI.

This clonotype turned up a few times. The genes are TRBV25-1 and TRBJ2-3; D gene uncertain. V lost 5 bases and J 1 base, leaving 10 bases between the germline ends. From germline, CDR1 is MGHDK and CDR2 SYGVNS. The CDR3 totals 14 residues. CDR3 region: CASSLHEGTDTQYF. For the CDR3, the DNA is TGTGCCAGCAGTCTCCACGAGGGCACAGATACGCAGTATTTT.

This clonotype has just a few counts. The chain employs TRBV25-1 and TRBJ2-5, with D hard to call. V shed 7 bases and J shed 0 bases, with 3 bases lying between them. Germline V lookup: CDR1 MGHDK, CDR2 SYGVNS. This CDR3 contains 11 residues. DNA of the CDR3: TGTGCCAGCATGTACCAAGAGACCCAGTACTTC. Residues: CASMYQETQYF.

The chain couples TRBV5-1 to TRBJ2-7; tentatively, D is TRBD1 (6 bases). This CDR3 is 12 amino acids long. Trimming cost V 4 bases and J 3 bases, with 8 bases left between them. Germline assignment: CDR1 SGHRS and CDR2 YFSETQ. The CDR3 here is CASSQQGYEQYF. The CDR3 bases are TGCGCCAGCAGCCAACAGGGCTACGAGCAGTACTTC. Looking up the rest from reference TRBV5-1 and TRBJ2-7 gives the full variable domain: KAGVTQTPRYLIKTRGQQVTLSCSPISGHRSVSWYQQTPGQGLQFLFEYFSETQRNKGNFPGRFSGRQFSNSRSEMNVSTLELGDSALYLCASSQQGYEQYFGPGTRLTVT.

This clonotype was observed a handful of times. The chain couples TRBV28 to TRBJ1-1; D gene uncertain. Germline V CDR1 and CDR2: MDHEN, SYDVKM. The CDR3 is 11 residues long. V lost 7 bases to trimming and J lost 5 bases, with 8 bases between them. The CDR3 reads CASTLWTEAFF. In DNA, the CDR3 is TGTGCCAGCACCTTGTGGACTGAAGCTTTCTTT.

The rearrangement uses TRBV2 and TRBJ1-2; the D is unclear. The CDR3 has 12 residues. Germline-derived CDR1 and CDR2 are SNHLY and FYNNEI. Trimming took off 6 bases at V and 5 bases at J, with 10 bases between the two ends. The CDR3: CASRYSGYGYTF. DNA of the CDR3: TGTGCCAGCAGATACAGTGGGTATGGCTACACCTTC.

The genes are TRBV6-5 and TRBJ2-4; D call uncertain. Germline CDR1 MNHEY, CDR2 SVGAGI. The CDR3 length is 17 residues. Trimming cost V 6 bases and J 0 bases, with 18 bases left between them. DNA for the CDR3: TGTGCCAGCAGCCCTAGGGCTGGCTGGGTAGCCAAAAACATTCAGTACTTC. This codes for CASSPRAGWVAKNIQYF.

In this sample, this clonotype turned up many times. The chain couples TRBV5-4 to TRBJ2-1, with 9 bases that match TRBD1. This CDR3 region has 15 residues. Looked up from germline, CDR1 is SGHNT and CDR2 is YYREEE (reference sequence). Germline trimming cut 2 bases from V and 1 base from J; bases unmatched to any gene: 1. The CDR3 DNA reads TGTGCCAGCAGCTTAGACAGGGGGTCCTACAATGAGCAGTTCTTC. Its protein product is CASSLDRGSYNEQFF. Together with reference TRBV5-4 and TRBJ2-1, the CDR3 gives the full variable domain: ETGVTQSPTHLIKTRGQQVTLRCSSQSGHNTVSWYQQALGQGPQFIFQYYREEENGRGNFPPRFSGLQFPNYSSELNVNALELDDSALYLCASSLDRGSYNEQFFGPGTRLTVL.

This sequence joins TRBV7-3 and TRBJ1-4; possibly TRBD1 for D (5 bases). This CDR3 is 15 amino acids long. V was trimmed by 3 bases and J by 0 bases, leaving 8 bases between them. Germline V gives CDR1 SGHTA, CDR2 FQGTGA. DNA of the CDR3: TGTGCCAGCAGCTTCGCAGGGACAACTAATGAAAAACTGTTTTTT. Its translation is CASSFAGTTNEKLFF.

At least ten counts were recorded for this clonotype. The chain recombines TRBV20-1 with TRBJ2-3, with TRBD2 matching 9 bases. Per the germline V gene, CDR1 is DFQATT and CDR2 is SNEGSKA (reference sequence). There are 14 residues in the CDR3. The V segment lost 2 bases and the J segment 1 base; nucleotides outside the gene matches: 1. The DNA of the CDR3 is TGCAGTGCTAGACTAGCGGGGCGCACAGATACGCAGTATTTT. Translated: CSARLAGRTDTQYF.

The rearrangement uses TRBV5-1 and TRBJ2-3; 12 bases map to TRBD2. Germline CDR1 and CDR2: SGHRS and YFSETQ. J lost 6 bases, V lost 3 bases, and 5 bases had no gene match. This CDR3 has 15 residues. Written as DNA, the CDR3 is TGCGCCAGCAGCTCGGGACTAGCGGGCCCCGATACGCAGTATTTT. Amino acids: CASSSGLAGPDTQYF.

V usage is TRBV9 and J usage is TRBJ2-5; a possible D gene is TRBD1 (5 bases). Germline CDR1 is SGDLS and CDR2 is YYNGEE. The V and J ends lost 6 bases and 5 bases respectively, with 17 bases between them. This CDR3 spans 14 amino acids. CDR3 amino acids: CASNDSPARETQYF. CDR3 in DNA: TGTGCCAGCAATGACAGCCCGGCGAGGGAGACCCAGTACTTC.

This clonotype was seen only a few times. The chain is built from TRBV20-1 and TRBJ1-5; D perhaps matches TRBD1 (5 bases). V was trimmed by 3 bases and J by 3 bases, leaving 12 bases between them. Germline CDR1 DFQATT, CDR2 SNEGSKA (reference sequence). The CDR3 sequence is 14 residues long. CDR3 sequence reads: CSARGQGYNQPQHF. The CDR3, as DNA: TGCAGTGCTAGGGGTCAGGGCTACAATCAGCCCCAGCATTTT.

This clonotype has ten or more counts. This sequence joins TRBV12-3 or TRBV12-4 and TRBJ2-7; D might be TRBD1 or TRBD2, each matching 6 bases. The V and J ends lost 1 base and 4 bases respectively, with 11 bases between them. The CDR3 sequence is 14 residues long. The DNA for the CDR3 is TGTGCCAGCAGTTTAGTAGGGGGGACATACGAGCAGTACTTC. Protein product: CASSLVGGTYEQYF.

The V and J genes are TRBV10-3 and TRBJ2-5, with 7 bases identical to TRBD2. Germline-derived CDR1 and CDR2 are ENHRY and SYGVKD. With V trimmed by 10 bases and J by 2 bases, 7 bases remained unmatched. CDR3 length: 13 residues. The CDR3 region has the DNA TGTGCCAGCGGCCCAGCGGGGCAAGAGACCCAGTACTTC. Amino acid sequence: CASGPAGQETQYF.

This clonotype has just a few counts. The V and J genes are TRBV7-2 and TRBJ2-4; TRBD2 might be the D (6 bases). The CDR3 has 13 amino acids. The germline V and J ends were trimmed by 5 bases and 9 bases, with 14 bases remaining between them. CDR1 and CDR2 (germline): SGHTA, FQGNSA. The DNA for the CDR3 is TGTGCCAGCAGCCCCCGCTGGAGGGCCATTCAGTACTTC. This codes for CASSPRWRAIQYF.

This clonotype was counted at least ten times. The V call is TRBV5-1, the J call TRBJ1-2, with TRBD1 identical over 7 bases. Germline trimming cut 3 bases from V and 2 bases from J; bases unmatched to any gene: 4. The CDR3 has 14 amino acids. The germline CDR1 and CDR2 sequences are SGHRS and YFSETQ. CDR3 bases: TGCGCCAGCAGCTCGCCGGGACAGAACTATGGCTACACCTTC. Translation: CASSSPGQNYGYTF.

This clonotype was seen more than once but under ten times. V usage is TRBV28 and J usage is TRBJ2-3; no clear D gene. CDR3 length: 12 amino acids. In germline, CDR1 is MDHEN, CDR2 SYDVKM. V dropped 3 bases and J dropped 6 bases, with 7 bases sitting between them. The CDR3 loop reads CASSLPVDTQYF. The CDR3 nucleotides are TGTGCCAGCAGTTTGCCTGTGGATACGCAGTATTTT.

This clonotype has more than one count but fewer than ten. The rearrangement joins TRBV27 to TRBJ1-5, with 9 bases that match TRBD1. The V gene end was trimmed by 4 bases and the J gene end by 6 bases; junction bases not matched to a gene: 7. This CDR3 has 15 residues. Germline-derived CDR1 and CDR2 are MNHEY and SMNVEV (reference sequence). The CDR3 region is CASSWGQGSGQPQHF. CDR3 DNA sequence: TGTGCCAGCAGTTGGGGACAGGGCAGCGGTCAGCCCCAGCATTTT.

In its sample, this clonotype was seen a few times. V usage is TRBV7-3 and J usage is TRBJ1-1; D gene ambiguous. Germline assignment: CDR1 SGHTA and CDR2 FQGTGA. V lost 11 bases, J lost 1 base, and 14 bases lay in between. The CDR3 is 13 amino acids. CDR3 in amino acids: CASRPGQNTEAFF. The CDR3, as DNA: TGTGCCTCTCGACCGGGCCAGAACACTGAAGCTTTCTTT. Together with reference TRBV7-3 and TRBJ1-1, the CDR3 gives the full variable domain: GAGVSQTPSNKVTEKGKYVELRCDPISGHTALYWYRQSLGQGPEFLIYFQGTGAADDSGLPNDRFFAVRPEGSVSTLKIQRTERGDSAVYLCASRPGQNTEAFFGQGTRLTVV.